This T cell receptor beta chain was identified in a study of shared clonotypes between healthy human individuals. Notes on the study in general: The generation probabilities recorded for non-shared clonotypes fell below those of clonotypes shared by all four donors. Limitation of the genetic and exposure-history diversity represented came from the few donors.

On this clone itself: The antigen is unknown.

Approximately 210 ng DNA, tens of thousands of T cell genomes, went into each sorted-subset replicate PCR. Produced via immunoSEQ multiplex PCR; TCRdb's table is partial and in-frame only. The repertoire has approximately 400,000 clones, 90% to 97% of them found once; the top ten carry around 0.29%. The CDR3 extends over 16 amino acids. V shed 1 base and J 1 base; nucleotides not matched to a gene: 2. Looked up from germline, CDR1 is SGHVS and CDR2 is FNYEAQ. The chain uses TRBV7-6 and TRBJ2-1; 9 bases are a match to TRBD1. The sample consisted of memory CD8+ T cells sorted from blood. As for subset: CD45RO+ cells pooled with CCR7-negative TemRA cells. This sequence originates from a man younger than 40 in good health. CDR3 residues: CASSLGGTGSYNEQFF. The CDR3 nucleotides read TGTGCCAGCAGCTTAGGTGGGACAGGGTCCTACAATGAGCAGTTCTTC.